These T cell receptor beta chains were read from a single sample in a study of cytomegalovirus exposure and HLA in healthy donors. Sequenced by immunoSEQ multiplex PCR; TCRdb stores in-frame clones only, minus some. The top ten clones hold 8.7% of a sample with around 100,000 clones, almost 70% of them seen once. Material: PBMCs. Every receptor here comes from a man in his thirties or forties in good health and CMV-seropositive. CDR3s include the opening cysteine and the closing phenylalanine or tryptophan. A D gene is named only where the DNA matches it firmly. Clone size is not always given. Where it is, it says once, few, many or a class for expanded clones.

J: TRBJ2-7; length: 14; D: TRBD1; V: TRBV14; size: NA; CDR3: CASSAGQGSHEQYF; DNA: TGTGCCAGCAGCGCGGGACAGGGTAGTCACGAGCAGTACTTC
J: TRBJ2-3; length: 13; D: NA; V: TRBV7-2; size: NA; CDR3: CASSQAPTDTQYF; DNA: TGTGCCAGCAGCCAAGCGCCCACAGATACGCAGTATTTT
J: TRBJ1-1; length: 13; D: NA; V: TRBV7-9; size: few; CDR3: CASSLSGNTEAFF; DNA: TGTGCCAGCAGCTTATCGGGGAACACTGAAGCTTTCTTT
J: TRBJ1-1; length: 13; D: NA; V: TRBV6-1; size: few; CDR3: CASKRGKDTEAFF; DNA: TGTGCCAGCAAACGGGGAAAGGACACTGAAGCTTTCTTT
J: TRBJ2-3; length: 13; D: NA; V: TRBV2; size: NA; CDR3: CASRTVPTDTQYF; DNA: TGTGCCAGCAGGACAGTACCCACAGATACGCAGTATTTT
J: TRBJ1-5; length: 14; D: NA; V: TRBV6-1; size: NA; CDR3: CASSPTGTHQPQHF; DNA: TGTGCCAGCAGCCCAACAGGGACCCATCAGCCCCAGCATTTT
J: TRBJ1-1; length: 14; D: NA; V: TRBV29-1; size: NA; CDR3: CSVAKGTSGTEAFF; DNA: TGCAGCGTTGCCAAAGGAACGTCGGGCACTGAAGCTTTCTTT
J: TRBJ1-2; length: 14; D: TRBD1; V: TRBV29-1; size: NA; CDR3: CSVHRTGGIDGYTF; DNA: TGCAGCGTTCATAGGACAGGGGGCATCGATGGCTACACCTTC
J: TRBJ2-1; length: 16; D: NA; V: TRBV6-6; size: NA; CDR3: CASSYSVLARPNEQFF; DNA: TGTGCCAGCAGTTACTCGGTCTTAGCGCGGCCCAATGAGCAGTTCTTC
J: TRBJ2-3; length: 16; D: TRBD2; V: TRBV9; size: NA; CDR3: CASSVATGRDRDTQYF; DNA: TGTGCCAGCAGCGTAGCTACGGGGAGGGACCGGGATACGCAGTATTTT
J: TRBJ1-2; length: 16; D: NA; V: TRBV6-6; size: few; CDR3: CASRSPRRGEDYGYTF; DNA: TGTGCCAGCAGATCCCCCCGACGGGGGGAGGACTATGGCTACACCTTC
J: TRBJ1-5; length: 15; D: NA; V: TRBV4-1; size: few; CDR3: CASSPNIPGNQPQHF; DNA: TGCGCCAGCAGCCCCAACATTCCAGGCAATCAGCCCCAGCATTTT
J: TRBJ1-2; length: 15; D: TRBD1; V: TRBV5-4; size: few; CDR3: CASSLGGGQVYGYTF; DNA: TGTGCCAGCAGCTTGGGGGGGGGACAGGTCTATGGCTACACCTTC
J: TRBJ2-5; length: 22; D: TRBD2; V: TRBV27; size: NA; CDR3: CASSRSSPSRASGRFLQETQYF; DNA: TGTGCCAGCAGTCGCAGCTCCCCCTCAAGGGCTAGCGGGAGGTTCTTGCAAGAGACCCAGTACTTC
J: TRBJ1-1; length: 13; D: NA; V: TRBV6-5; size: NA; CDR3: CASSSPQRDRAFF; DNA: TGTGCCAGCAGTTCCCCTCAGCGGGATAGGGCTTTCTTT
J: TRBJ2-2; length: 18; D: TRBD2; V: TRBV10-3; size: NA; CDR3: CAISESMLAGLNTGELFF; DNA: TGTGCCATCAGTGAGTCGATGCTAGCGGGTTTGAACACCGGGGAGCTGTTTTTT
J: TRBJ2-1; length: 12; D: NA; V: TRBV5-6; size: NA; CDR3: CASSSTYNEQFF; DNA: TGTGCCAGCAGCAGCACCTACAATGAGCAGTTCTTC
J: TRBJ1-2; length: 18; D: NA; V: TRBV25-1; size: NA; CDR3: CASSESRADTLTNYGYTF; DNA: TGTGCCAGCAGTGAATCGAGAGCAGATACACTAACTAACTATGGCTACACCTTC
J: TRBJ1-4; length: 15; D: NA; V: TRBV28; size: hyperexpanded; CDR3: CASRGWGGEAEKLFF; DNA: TGTGCCAGCAGAGGGTGGGGCGGGGAGGCTGAAAAACTGTTTTTT
J: TRBJ2-1; length: 13; D: NA; V: TRBV9; size: NA; CDR3: CASSVGTGREQFF; DNA: TGTGCCAGCAGCGTAGGTACAGGCCGCGAGCAGTTCTTC
J: TRBJ2-3; length: 15; D: NA; V: TRBV5-4; size: NA; CDR3: CASSFGGPGTDTQYF; DNA: TGTGCCAGCAGCTTCGGTGGTCCTGGCACAGATACGCAGTATTTT
J: TRBJ1-1; length: 14; D: NA; V: TRBV5-1; size: NA; CDR3: CASSLETGNTEAFF; DNA: TGCGCCAGCAGCTTGGAAACAGGGAACACTGAAGCTTTCTTT
J: TRBJ1-5; length: 18; D: TRBD1; V: TRBV18; size: NA; CDR3: CASSLTSMATGGKQPQHF; DNA: TGTGCCAGCTCACTTACGTCCATGGCGACAGGGGGTAAACAGCCCCAGCATTTT
J: TRBJ1-1; length: 13; D: NA; V: TRBV7-3; size: NA; CDR3: CASSPTGNTEAFF; DNA: TGTGCCAGCAGCCCGACAGGGAACACTGAAGCTTTCTTT
J: TRBJ1-1; length: 13; D: TRBD1; V: TRBV29-1; size: NA; CDR3: CSVEDRSNTEAFF; DNA: TGCAGCGTTGAGGACAGGTCGAACACTGAAGCTTTCTTT
J: TRBJ1-2; length: 13; D: TRBD1; V: TRBV27; size: NA; CDR3: CASSILQGHGYTF; DNA: TGTGCCAGCAGTATCTTACAGGGGCATGGCTACACCTTC
J: TRBJ1-1; length: 14; D: NA; V: TRBV18; size: NA; CDR3: CASSPRGKDAEAFF; DNA: TGTGCCAGCTCACCGAGAGGGAAAGACGCTGAAGCTTTCTTT
J: TRBJ2-1; length: 15; D: TRBD1; V: TRBV28; size: NA; CDR3: CASSADRVVYNEQFF; DNA: TGTGCCAGCTCCGCAGACAGGGTCGTTTACAATGAGCAGTTCTTC
J: TRBJ2-1; length: 16; D: NA; V: TRBV2; size: NA; CDR3: CASRIWSSLSYNEQFF; DNA: TGTGCCAGCAGGATCTGGAGCAGCCTCTCCTACAATGAGCAGTTCTTC
J: TRBJ1-1; length: 11; D: TRBD1; V: TRBV20-1; size: NA; CDR3: CSAGDSTEAFF; DNA: TGCAGTGCTGGGGACAGCACTGAAGCTTTCTTT
J: TRBJ2-1; length: 18; D: NA; V: TRBV15; size: NA; CDR3: CATSRDGPAVSSYNEQFF; DNA: TGTGCCACCAGCAGAGATGGTCCAGCGGTGAGCTCCTACAATGAGCAGTTCTTC
J: TRBJ2-5; length: 15; D: TRBD2; V: TRBV7-9; size: NA; CDR3: CASRGLAGPQETQYF; DNA: TGTGCCAGCAGGGGACTAGCGGGACCACAAGAGACCCAGTACTTC
J: TRBJ2-2; length: 16; D: NA; V: TRBV27; size: NA; CDR3: CASSLSTGWNTGELFF; DNA: TGTGCCAGCAGTTTATCGACAGGTTGGAACACCGGGGAGCTGTTTTTT
J: TRBJ2-3; length: 19; D: NA; V: TRBV4-1; size: NA; CDR3: CASSQDLSASAAGTDTQYF; DNA: TGCGCCAGCAGCCAAGATCTAAGCGCCTCGGCCGCTGGCACAGATACGCAGTATTTT
J: TRBJ2-2; length: 13; D: NA; V: TRBV7-3; size: NA; CDR3: CASSPRVTGELFF; DNA: TGTGCCAGCAGCCCCAGGGTTACCGGGGAGCTGTTTTTT
J: TRBJ2-1; length: 14; D: TRBD2; V: TRBV27; size: NA; CDR3: CASSHGGEGNEQFF; DNA: TGTGCCAGCAGTCACGGGGGGGAGGGCAATGAGCAGTTCTTC
J: TRBJ2-3; length: 16; D: NA; V: TRBV7-6; size: NA; CDR3: CASSLEPSGGKDTQYF; DNA: TGTGCCAGCAGCTTAGAGCCGAGCGGCGGTAAAGATACGCAGTATTTT
J: TRBJ1-6; length: 16; D: NA; V: TRBV25-1; size: NA; CDR3: CASSSRRGGWNSPLHF; DNA: TGTGCCAGCAGTTCAAGAAGGGGCGGCTGGAATTCACCCCTCCACTTT
J: TRBJ1-2; length: 15; D: TRBD1; V: TRBV6-5; size: NA; CDR3: CASSYDRGSNYGYTF; DNA: TGTGCCAGCAGTTACGACAGGGGGTCTAACTATGGCTACACCTTC
J: TRBJ2-1; length: 13; D: NA; V: TRBV5-1; size: NA; CDR3: CASFTALNNEQFF; DNA: TGCGCCAGCTTTACAGCCCTAAACAATGAGCAGTTCTTC
J: TRBJ1-6; length: 17; D: TRBD1; V: TRBV27; size: once; CDR3: CASSFDPLQGLRDSLHF; DNA: TGTGCCAGCAGTTTCGACCCTCTACAGGGGCTCCGAGATTCCCTCCACTTT
J: TRBJ1-5; length: 12; D: TRBD1; V: TRBV6-6; size: NA; CDR3: CASSDRGQPQHF; DNA: TGTGCCAGCAGTGACAGGGGTCAGCCCCAGCATTTT
J: TRBJ2-1; length: 18; D: TRBD2; V: TRBV25-1; size: NA; CDR3: CASSETSGNFFSYNEQFF; DNA: TGTGCCAGCAGTGAGACTAGCGGGAACTTCTTTTCCTACAATGAGCAGTTCTTC
J: TRBJ1-5; length: 17; D: NA; V: TRBV5-6; size: few; CDR3: CASSHGGANPYNQPQHF; DNA: TGTGCCAGCAGCCACGGGGGGGCCAACCCTTACAATCAGCCCCAGCATTTT
J: TRBJ2-2; length: 14; D: TRBD1; V: TRBV27; size: NA; CDR3: CASSLKQGDGELFF; DNA: TGTGCCAGCAGCCTTAAACAGGGGGACGGGGAGCTGTTTTTT
J: TRBJ2-3; length: 16; D: NA; V: TRBV7-2; size: NA; CDR3: CASSSGRGGRTDTQYF; DNA: TGTGCCAGCAGCTCCGGTCGAGGAGGCCGCACAGATACGCAGTATTTT
J: TRBJ1-1; length: 15; D: TRBD1; V: TRBV19; size: NA; CDR3: CASSKYGTGGTEAFF; DNA: TGTGCCAGTAGTAAGTATGGGACAGGTGGCACTGAAGCTTTCTTT
J: TRBJ2-2; length: 23; D: NA; V: TRBV29-1; size: NA; CDR3: CSVSQNLGQGTRLAGSNTGELFF; DNA: TGCAGCGTTTCTCAAAACTTGGGACAGGGGACTAGACTAGCGGGATCGAACACCGGGGAGCTGTTTTTT
J: TRBJ1-2; length: 18; D: NA; V: TRBV30; size: NA; CDR3: CASTRDYRVGSYNYGYTF; DNA: TGTGCTTCCACTAGGGACTACAGGGTGGGGAGTTATAACTATGGCTACACCTTC
J: TRBJ1-5; length: 14; D: NA; V: TRBV25-1; size: few; CDR3: CASSEWDTSTPQHF; DNA: TGTGCCAGCAGTGAATGGGACACCTCGACGCCCCAGCATTTT
J: TRBJ1-4; length: 13; D: NA; V: TRBV28; size: NA; CDR3: CASIRATNEKLFF; DNA: TGTGCCAGCATCCGAGCAACTAATGAAAAACTGTTTTTT